These 17 T cell receptor beta chains originate from one sample sequenced in a study of T-cell reconstitution after alpha-beta-depleted transplantation in children. Unique molecular identifiers were incorporated when the TCRbeta library was constructed. TCRdb reanalysed the PCR reads using MiXCR and keeps one entry per CDR3 protein. The profile shows over 550,000 distinct CDR3 sequences, 10% of them singletons. The source material was PBMCs from the stem cell graft donor, sampled from the stem cell graft. These receptors were taken from a human donor who donated a stem cell graft to a child with acute myeloid leukemia.

In this sample, this clonotype turned up many times. This chain links TRBV29-1 with TRBJ1-3; D might be TRBD1 (6 bases). V was trimmed by 7 bases and J by 0 bases, leaving 16 bases between them. CDR3 length: 15 residues. Germline values: CDR1 SQVTM, CDR2 ANQGSEA. The DNA for the CDR3 is TGCAGCGCCACCGTGGGGGCCCTCTCTGGAAACACCATATATTTT. It codes for CSATVGALSGNTIYF.

This clonotype came up many times. The chain employs TRBV20-1 and TRBJ2-1, with TRBD2 matching over 7 bases. The CDR3 contains 16 residues. Germline CDR1 DFQATT, CDR2 SNEGSKA (reference sequence). With 0 bases clipped from V and 0 bases from J, the junction kept 5 bases outside the gene matches. The CDR3 loop is CSARDPGGSSYNEQFF. Written as DNA, the CDR3 is TGCAGTGCTAGAGATCCAGGCGGGAGCTCCTACAATGAGCAGTTCTTC.

This clonotype turned up a few times. The V gene is TRBV18, the J gene TRBJ2-3; 7 bases agree with TRBD1. J lost 4 bases, V lost 6 bases, and 10 bases had no gene match. The CDR3 length is 15 residues. In germline, CDR1 is KGHSH, CDR2 LQKENI. CDR3 protein: CASSPQGGEADTQYF. The DNA for the CDR3 is TGTGCCAGCTCGCCCCAAGGGGGCGAAGCAGATACGCAGTATTTT.

The V and J genes are TRBV20-1 and TRBJ2-2, with D uncertain. This CDR3 region has 14 residues. Trimming stripped 5 bases from V and 0 bases from J, with 10 bases between. From germline, CDR1 is DFQATT and CDR2 SNEGSKA (reference sequence). The CDR3 DNA is TGCAGTGCTCGACCAACTCCGAACACCGGGGAGCTGTTTTTT. Translation gives CSARPTPNTGELFF.

This clonotype was found a few times. This rearrangement joins TRBV6-5 to TRBJ2-1; no clear D gene. CDR3 size: 14 residues. Trimming took 2 bases from V and 2 from J, leaving 7 bases between them. Germline loops: CDR1 MNHEY, CDR2 SVGAGI. CDR3 amino acids: CASSYNRAYNEQFF. CDR3 sequence (DNA): TGTGCCAGCAGTTACAACCGGGCCTACAATGAGCAGTTCTTC.

This clonotype was found many times. The chain couples TRBV20-1 to TRBJ2-2, with 13 bases identical to TRBD2. The germline V gene has CDR1 DFQATT and CDR2 SNEGSKA (reference sequence). The trim removed 1 base at V and 4 bases at J, leaving 3 bases unmatched. The CDR3 runs 16 residues. The CDR3 nucleotides read TGCAGTGCTAGAGCGACTAGCGGGAGGAGCACCGGGGAGCTGTTTTTT. Its translation is CSARATSGRSTGELFF.

This clonotype came up a few times. The V call is TRBV4-3, the J call TRBJ1-2; the D gene is possibly TRBD1 (6 bases). Germline CDR1 reads LGHNA; CDR2 reads YSLEER. The CDR3 contains 15 residues. The V and J ends lost 4 bases and 0 bases respectively, with 12 bases between them. The CDR3 DNA sequence: TGCGCCAGCAGCCTTAACACAGGGACTAACTATGGCTACACCTTC. Its translation is CASSLNTGTNYGYTF.

Ten or more counts support this clonotype. The chain is built from TRBV3-1 and TRBJ1-5; D not certain. CDR1 is LGHDT, CDR2 YNNKEL, per germline (reference sequence). Deletions cut 0 bases from V and 7 bases from J, with 7 bases between. The CDR3 totals 13 residues. The CDR3 coding sequence is TGTGCCAGCAGCCAAGATACGACACAGCCCCAGCATTTT. Encoded protein: CASSQDTTQPQHF.

This clonotype was seen a handful of times. CDR3 in DNA: TGCAGTGCTACCTCTTTGATGGCGGGAGAATGGTACAATGAGCAGTTCTTC. Protein: CSATSLMAGEWYNEQFF. The rearrangement uses TRBV20-1 and TRBJ2-1, with TRBD2 matching over 7 bases. The V gene end was trimmed by 4 bases and the J gene end by 4 bases; junction bases not matched to a gene: 16. The CDR3 extends over 17 amino acids. The germline V gene has CDR1 DFQATT and CDR2 SNEGSKA (reference sequence).

The V gene is TRBV12-3 or TRBV12-4, the J gene TRBJ1-1; TRBD1 matches 8 bases. CDR3 length: 16 amino acids. J was trimmed by 5 bases and V by 3 bases; bases with no gene match: 11. Here the CDR3 DNA reads TGTGCCAGCAGTTTTGGCCTTGCAGGGGGCTCAACTGAAGCTTTCTTT. Translated, it gives CASSFGLAGGSTEAFF.

This clonotype was seen repeatedly, ten times or more. The chain links TRBV29-1 to TRBJ1-2; D uncertain. Looked up from germline, CDR1 is SQVTM and CDR2 is ANQGSEA. Trimming shortened V by 5 bases and J by 1 base, and 26 bases separated the two germline ends. The CDR3 length is 18 residues. CDR3 coding DNA: TGCAGCGTTCGCGGGATCGGCGGGGAATTAAGGAGTAACTATGGCTACACCTTC. It codes for CSVRGIGGELRSNYGYTF.

This clonotype has only a few counts. Here the CDR3 reads CSVEGISGTDTQYF. The CDR3, as DNA: TGCAGCGTTGAAGGAATTTCGGGCACAGATACGCAGTATTTT. The chain combines TRBV29-1 with TRBJ2-3; unclear D gene. The V gene lost 1 base and the J gene lost 1 base, with 9 bases spanning the gap. The CDR3 totals 14 residues. Germline lookup yields CDR1 SQVTM and CDR2 ANQGSEA.

The genes are TRBV29-1 and TRBJ2-3, with D unclear. Germline V CDR1 and CDR2: SQVTM, ANQGSEA. The CDR3 consists of 10 residues. V dropped 3 bases and J dropped 12 bases, with 10 bases sitting between them. The CDR3 DNA follows: TGCAGCGTTGACCCGGGCCCCCAGTATTTT. The encoded protein is CSVDPGPQYF.

The chain combines TRBV28 with TRBJ2-1, with D unclear. The CDR3 length is 12 residues. Trimming took 5 bases from V and 4 from J, leaving 6 bases between them. Germline values: CDR1 MDHEN, CDR2 SYDVKM. This CDR3 reads CASSKQYNEQFF. In DNA, the CDR3 is TGTGCCAGCAGTAAACAGTACAATGAGCAGTTCTTC.

The sample holds a few counts of this clonotype. This chain connects TRBV12-3 or TRBV12-4 to TRBJ1-1, with D perhaps matching TRBD1 (6 bases). CDR3 length: 15 amino acids. V lost 4 bases and J 4 bases, leaving 16 bases between the germline ends. The CDR3 sequence is CASSSPPQGGTEAFF. The CDR3 DNA follows: TGTGCCAGCAGTTCCCCCCCACAGGGAGGCACTGAAGCTTTCTTT.

This clonotype occurred a few times. The rearrangement links TRBV5-6 to TRBJ2-1; D may be TRBD1 (5 bases). The CDR3 runs 19 residues. V shed 0 bases and J shed 4 bases, with 23 bases lying between them. Germline CDR1 reads SGHDT; CDR2 reads YYEEEE. The chain's CDR3 is CASSLDGRKGLPSYNEQFF. The CDR3 region has the DNA TGTGCCAGCAGCTTGGATGGTCGGAAGGGGCTACCGTCTTACAATGAGCAGTTCTTC.

The gene calls are TRBV6-4 and TRBJ2-1; 10 bases agree with TRBD2. V dropped 4 bases and J dropped 0; count of bases not matched to a gene: 3. The CDR3 is 16 residues long. Germline CDR1 is MRHNA and CDR2 is SNTAGT. DNA of the CDR3: TGTGCCAGCAGTGCCCTAGCGGGAGTCTCCTACAATGAGCAGTTCTTC. This sequence encodes CASSALAGVSYNEQFF.